The source of this T cell receptor (beta chain) is a study of control samples from healthy donors and cancer patients. This clone is a singleton in its sample. Sequencing was performed with immunoSEQ multiplex PCR; in TCRdb, only in-frame clones are kept and a portion is missing. The sample shows approximately 160,000 clones, more than 85% of them seen only once. Germline values: CDR1 SGHVS, CDR2 FNYEAQ. V was clipped by 1 base and J by 4 bases, with 10 bases between them. The CDR3 spans 14 residues. The source material was blood. This rearrangement joins TRBV7-6 to TRBJ1-2, with D possibly matching TRBD1 (6 bases). This receptor was identified in a woman in her 40s in good health. The DNA of the CDR3 is TGTGCCAGCAGCTTAGGACAGGCTGGCTATGGCTACACCTTC. Encoded protein: CASSLGQAGYGYTF.